The 6 T cell receptor beta chains reported below all come from one sample, sequenced in a study of CD8 T cells in ankylosing spondylitis listed by TCRdb under 2017. Receptor amplification or capture employed 5' RACE. The run used an Illumina HiSeq 2500. In TCRdb, the public reads were trimmed at Q25 with fastp and aligned with MiXCR, with productive beta chains retained. Identical CDR3 proteins give one entry, which carries the most common genes and DNA. For this sample the table gives about 540,000 distinct CDR3 sequences, of which approximately 11% were detected only once. Of the sample, 6.5% to 7% is held by the ten largest clones. The paper's findings and limits, for the study overall: Blood from ankylosing spondylitis patients appeared to be characterized by a TCR beta motif made up of several highly homologous amino acid variants.

The antigens of these receptors remain unknown. Material for sequencing was blood, either unsorted or a sorted T cell fraction (not recorded which). The receptors were sampled from a male donor with ankylosing spondylitis.

This clonotype has at least ten counts. The junction and the germline gene differ at one end; a read error may be behind it. The V and J genes are TRBV27 and TRBJ1-6, with D possibly TRBD1 on 5 matching bases. The CDR3 sequence is 17 residues long. The germline CDR1 and CDR2 sequences are MNHEY and SMNVEV (reference sequence). The CDR3 bases are TGTGCCAGCAGTCTATCCGGGACCGGGTCCTATAATTCACCCCTCCACTTT. This gives the protein CASSLSGTGSYNSPLHF.

This chain links TRBV6-2 or TRBV6-3 with TRBJ2-6; D is ambiguous. V was trimmed by 7 bases and J by 0 bases, leaving 19 bases between them. The germline V gene encodes CDR1 MNHEY and CDR2 SVGEGT. The CDR3 spans 18 residues. The DNA of the CDR3 is TGTGCCAGCACCCCAAGCCGGGCACCGGTCTCTGGGGCCAACGTCCTGACTTTC. Its protein product is CASTPSRAPVSGANVLTF.

This clonotype was counted between two and nine times. This chain connects TRBV27 to TRBJ2-2; D is undetermined. The CDR3 loop spans 17 amino acids. Trimming took off 0 bases at V and 3 bases at J, with 14 bases between the two ends. Germline V gene data show CDR1 as MNHEY and CDR2 as SMNVEV (reference sequence). CDR3 loop: CASSLSISRLYTGELFF. CDR3 coding DNA: TGTGCCAGCAGTTTATCGATAAGCAGGCTATACACCGGGGAGCTGTTTTTT.

The table lists this clonotype with a few counts. The chain carries TRBV20-1 and TRBJ2-1; TRBD2 matches at 10 bases. Germline V gene data show CDR1 as DFQATT and CDR2 as SNEGSKA (reference sequence). V shed 1 base and J 5 bases; nucleotides not matched to a gene: 5. The CDR3 spans 15 residues. The CDR3 reads CSARVSGRPNNEQFF. Here the CDR3 DNA reads TGCAGTGCTAGAGTTAGCGGGAGGCCGAACAATGAGCAGTTCTTC.

This clonotype occurred a few times. The chain carries TRBV12-3 or TRBV12-4 and TRBJ2-1; D might be TRBD1 or TRBD2, each matching 5 bases. The CDR3 sequence is 15 residues long. V lost 7 bases and J lost 8, with 21 bases in between. The CDR3 DNA is TGTGCCAGCAATACTCGGGACGTAGCGCGAGATGAGCAGTTCTTC. Its protein product is CASNTRDVARDEQFF.

The table lists this clonotype with a few counts. DNA of the CDR3: TGTGCCAGCAGCGTAGCCCCGCTGTACTTC. Its protein is CASSVAPLYF. V usage is TRBV9 and J usage is TRBJ2-5; D call uncertain. The CDR3 spans 10 residues. Per germline, CDR1 SGDLS and CDR2 YYNGEE. Trimming pared 0 bases from V and 13 bases from J, leaving 7 bases between.